This T cell receptor (beta chain) stems from a study of blood T cell repertoires in COVID-19. Original methodology: Researchers report that nucleated cell counts were estimated from reference gene primer amplification. Assay: immunoSEQ multiplex PCR; the TCRdb copy retains only in-frame clones and omits some. That table is the source of V, J and clone size, and D and trimming were worked out from the DNA. Here the sample spans 30,000 to 40,000 clones, over 75% being singletons. Germline V CDR1 and CDR2: SGHNT, YENEEA. Trimming cost V 4 bases and J 4 bases; bases outside gene matches: 13. This CDR3 is 17 amino acids long.

The sequenced sample consisted of peripheral blood. The clonotype was recovered from a man between 60 and 75 years old with active COVID-19. This chain links TRBV11-3 with TRBJ2-3; 8 positions match TRBD2. CDR3 nucleotides: TGTGCCAGCAGCTCTCGTTTAGGAGCGGGAGTTTCAGATACGCAGTATTTT. Its protein is CASSSRLGAGVSDTQYF.